Listed here is a single T cell receptor beta chain. The record originates from a study of blood T cell repertoires in COVID-19. Study-wide context: The cDNA or gDNA used as material had been derived from T cells, B-cell-depleted T cells, or PBMCs.

Per the study methods: It was from reference gene primer amplification that nucleated cell counts were estimated. Here immunoSEQ multiplex PCR was the method, and the copy in TCRdb shows in-frame clones only, minus some. V and J calls and clone size come straight from that table; D and trimming were deduced from the DNA. The table has fewer than 300,000 clones, around nine tenths seen once. With V trimmed by 0 bases and J by 5 bases, 3 bases remained unmatched. Germline CDR1 reads SGHDT; CDR2 reads YYEEEE. CDR3 length: 15 residues. The chain joins TRBV5-6 to TRBJ2-5; 11 nucleotides align to TRBD2. The receptor was isolated from a man younger than 45 with acute or convalescent COVID-19. Sequencing was done on a sample of peripheral blood. The CDR3 bases are TGTGCCAGCAGCTTGGTACTAGCGGGAGTGGAGACCCAGTACTTC. Translated: CASSLVLAGVETQYF.